A single sample is the source of the 3 T cell receptor beta chains below, sequenced in a study of human T cells and chemical hapten exposure. TCRdb re-called the RACE reads through MiXCR, storing one row per CDR3 protein. The sample lists 300,000 to 450,000 distinct CDR3 sequences; approximately 5% were seen once. The sample's time point: patch test 1, 2 weeks after DPC sensitization. As to treatment: therapeutic diphenylcyclopropenone sensitization with weekly scalp DPC. Sequenced material: whole blood, taken in connection with sensitization to the hapten diphenylcyclopropenone (DPC). The source of these receptors is a woman in her forties or fifties with alopecia areata. Some clones in this sample may be carry-over from other donors' samples.

In this sample, this clonotype turned up many times. This chain connects TRBV19 to TRBJ1-5, with D possibly TRBD1 on 5 matching bases. The V gene's germline CDR1 is LNHDA and CDR2 SQIVND (reference sequence). The V gene lost 6 bases and the J gene lost 3 bases, with 18 bases spanning the gap. The CDR3 length is 16 residues. CDR3: CASRPLSGTLNQPQHF. CDR3 DNA: TGTGCCAGTAGACCCCTATCCGGGACTCTCAATCAGCCCCAGCATTTT.

This chain joins TRBV11-2 and TRBJ2-1; no firm D call. With 0 bases removed from V and 5 bases from J, the gap between germline ends came to 8 bases. This CDR3 is 14 amino acids long. CDR1 is SGHAT, CDR2 FQNNGV, per germline. The DNA of the CDR3 is TGTGCCAGCAGCTTAGATTCCCGGGACAATGAGCAGTTCTTC. Translating gives CASSLDSRDNEQFF.

This clonotype was seen a handful of times. The chain couples TRBV20-1 to TRBJ1-2; D call uncertain. The CDR3 loop spans 12 amino acids. Per germline, CDR1 DFQATT and CDR2 SNEGSKA (reference sequence). The V gene lost 1 base and the J gene lost 6 bases, with 9 bases spanning the gap. The CDR3 nucleotides are TGCAGTGCTAGAGCCGACATAGATGGCTACACCTTC. Translated: CSARADIDGYTF.